These 23 T cell receptor beta chains share one sample of origin, sequenced in a study of Ad26.COV2.S vaccination and SARS-CoV-2 variants. Treatment in this sample: some 20 received Ad26.COV2.S at low or high dose, single or two shots; 5 received placebo; per-sample allocation not given. Collection of samples fell on day 63 after the first vaccine or placebo injection. Assay: immunoSEQ multiplex PCR; the TCRdb copy retains only in-frame clones and omits some. Among fewer than 400,000 clones listed, roughly 84% were seen once. This specimen was peripheral blood, taken in a trial of Ad26.COV2.S vaccine versus placebo. These receptors all come from a person aged 18 to 59 who received the Ad26.COV2.S COVID-19 vaccine or a placebo.

This clone occurred a few times. Additional DNA sequences in this sample encode the identical CDR3. The V call is TRBV7-9, the J call TRBJ1-2; D is perhaps TRBD1 (5 bases). The V and J ends lost 3 bases and 2 bases respectively, with 7 bases between them. The V gene's germline CDR1 is SEHNR and CDR2 FQNEAQ (reference sequence). CDR3 length: 13 amino acids. The CDR3 nucleotides read TGTGCCAGCAGCTTTACAGGCAACTATGGCTACACCTTC. This translates into CASSFTGNYGYTF.

This chain joins TRBV5-6 and TRBJ2-5, with 8 bases fitting TRBD1. CDR1 is SGHDT, CDR2 YYEEEE, per germline. This CDR3 spans 14 amino acids. Trimming took 0 bases from V and 3 from J; bases not matched to a gene: 1. CDR3 sequence reads: CASSLEGQEETQYF. The CDR3 bases are TGTGCCAGCAGCTTGGAGGGACAGGAAGAGACCCAGTACTTC.

The V gene is TRBV7-9, the J gene TRBJ1-6; D is undetermined. The CDR3 covers 14 residues. From germline, CDR1 is SEHNR and CDR2 FQNEAQ (reference sequence). The V end lost 6 bases, the J end lost 10 bases, and 16 bases lay between the germline ends. The CDR3: CASSSWSGYSPLHF. The CDR3 coding sequence is TGTGCCAGCAGTTCCTGGAGCGGGTACTCACCCCTCCACTTT. The full variable domain, completed using reference TRBV7-9 and TRBJ1-6, is DTGVSQNPRHKITKRGQNVTFRCDPISEHNRLYWYRQTLGQGPEFLTYFQNEAQLEKSRLLSDRFSAERPKGSFSTLEIQRTEQGDSAMYLCASSSWSGYSPLHFGNGTRLTVT.

This chain uses TRBV9 with TRBJ2-2, with TRBD2 identical over 9 bases. The germline V gene has CDR1 SGDLS and CDR2 YYNGEE. The trim removed 4 bases at V and 6 bases at J, leaving 7 bases unmatched. The CDR3 is made up of 15 amino acids. The CDR3 DNA is TGTGCCAGCAGCCCCAGAGCGGGGGGTCCCGGGGAGCTGTTTTTT. Its translation: CASSPRAGGPGELFF.

The chain combines TRBV4-1 with TRBJ1-5; no firm D call. This CDR3 region has 15 residues. The V end lost 0 bases, the J end lost 5 bases, and 11 bases lay between the germline ends. The germline CDR1 and CDR2 sequences are MGHRA and YSYEKL. The DNA of the CDR3 is TGCGCCAGCAGCCAAGAGGAGGGCGGGGATCAGCCCCAGCATTTT. It specifies CASSQEEGGDQPQHF.

The rearrangement joins TRBV6-4 to TRBJ1-4; unclear D gene. Between the trimmed V and J ends, which lost 0 bases and 13 bases, there was a span of 12 bases. CDR1 is MRHNA and CDR2 is SNTAGT in the germline V gene. The CDR3 covers 13 residues. Here the CDR3 reads CASSDSSGGRLFF. The CDR3 coding sequence is TGTGCCAGCAGTGACTCGAGTGGAGGAAGACTGTTTTTT.

The CDR3 loop is CASSPGLIQYF. The CDR3 DNA is TGTGCCAGCAGCCCAGGACTCATTCAGTACTTC. The chain combines TRBV11-2 with TRBJ2-4; D is perhaps TRBD2 (5 bases). CDR3 length equals 11 residues. Germline V gene data show CDR1 as SGHAT and CDR2 as FQNNGV. V was cut by 5 bases and J by 9 bases, with 8 bases left in between.

The chain couples TRBV29-1 to TRBJ2-5; tentatively, D is TRBD1 (6 bases). V was clipped by 6 bases and J by 4 bases, with 12 bases between them. The CDR3 consists of 12 residues. Germline V gene sequence: CDR1 SQVTM, CDR2 ANQGSEA. The CDR3 DNA sequence: TGCAGCGTCTACCTACAGGGAGAGACCCAGTACTTC. It yields the protein CSVYLQGETQYF.

V usage is TRBV27 and J usage is TRBJ2-2; D unclear. Germline CDR1 is MNHEY and CDR2 is SMNVEV (reference sequence). V lost 10 bases and J lost 4, with 25 bases in between. The CDR3 spans 17 residues. CDR3 loop: CATSRSPRDVGTGELFF. For the CDR3, the DNA is TGTGCCACCTCCCGGTCCCCGCGCGACGTAGGCACCGGGGAGCTGTTTTTT.

The chain uses TRBV18 and TRBJ1-5; the match to TRBD1 covers 7 bases. J lost 5 bases, V lost 3 bases, and 7 bases had no gene match. This CDR3 region has 15 residues. Germline CDR1 and CDR2: KGHSH and LQKENI. CDR3 sequence reads: CASSPQQGMDQPQHF. CDR3 in DNA: TGTGCCAGCTCACCTCAACAGGGGATGGATCAGCCCCAGCATTTT. The full variable domain, its missing parts supplied by reference TRBV18 and TRBJ1-5, is NAGVMQNPRHLVRRRGQEARLRCSPMKGHSHVYWYRQLPEEGLKFMVYLQKENIIDESGMPKERFSAEFPKEGPSILRIQQVVRGDSAAYFCASSPQQGMDQPQHFGDGTRLSIL.

Comments on this clone: The sample contains more than one DNA sequence encoding this CDR3. This chain uses TRBV30 with TRBJ2-7, with D unclear. CDR3 length equals 13 residues. Germline V gives CDR1 GTSNPN, CDR2 SVGIG (reference sequence). Trimming left V 0 bases short and J 4 bases short, with 10 bases between. The CDR3 DNA reads as TGTGCCTGGAGTGTTCGACATCCATACGAGCAGTACTTC. Translating gives CAWSVRHPYEQYF.

The rearrangement uses TRBV6-5 and TRBJ1-1; unclear D gene. CDR1 and CDR2 (germline): MNHEY, SVGAGI. V was shortened by 7 bases and J by 10 bases, with 19 bases between the two germline ends. CDR3 size: 13 residues. The CDR3 DNA reads as TGTGCCAGCAACCAAGCGGGCCTCGGTGTAGCTTTCTTT. Translated, it gives CASNQAGLGVAFF.

This sequence joins TRBV19 and TRBJ2-2, with D possibly being TRBD2 (5 bases). The CDR3 sequence is 15 residues long. With 6 bases removed from V and 6 bases from J, the gap between germline ends came to 17 bases. CDR1 is LNHDA and CDR2 is SQIVND in the germline V gene (reference sequence). The DNA of the CDR3 is TGTGCCAGTAGGCCGGATTCCTTCGGGGCCGGGGAGCTGTTTTTT. This gives the protein CASRPDSFGAGELFF.

The genes are TRBV15 and TRBJ1-2; tentative D call: TRBD1 (5 bases). V shed 1 base and J shed 7 bases, with 13 bases lying between them. Germline lookup yields CDR1 LNHNV and CDR2 YYDKDF (reference sequence). The CDR3 runs 14 residues. The CDR3 protein is CATSRVEQQGGYTF. Here the CDR3 DNA reads TGTGCCACCAGCAGAGTGGAACAGCAGGGTGGCTACACCTTC.

V usage is TRBV6-2 or TRBV6-3 and J usage is TRBJ2-7, with 9 bases matching TRBD2. The V segment lost 2 bases and the J segment 3 bases; nucleotides outside the gene matches: 8. The CDR3 totals 16 residues. The germline V gene has CDR1 MNHEY and CDR2 SVGEGT. The CDR3 region is CASSYPELAGDYEQYF. In DNA, the CDR3 is TGTGCCAGCAGTTACCCCGAATTAGCGGGGGACTACGAGCAGTACTTC.

This clone was counted ten times or more. The chain uses TRBV9 and TRBJ2-3; the D gene is possibly TRBD2 (7 bases). CDR3 length: 14 amino acids. V was trimmed by 7 bases and J by 3 bases, leaving 15 bases between them. Looked up from germline, CDR1 is SGDLS and CDR2 is YYNGEE. The DNA for the CDR3 is TGTGCCAGCGATGTGGGGGGGCCAACAGATACGCAGTATTTT. It encodes CASDVGGPTDTQYF. The whole variable domain, remainder taken from reference TRBV9 and TRBJ2-3, is DSGVTQTPKHLITATGQRVTLRCSPRSGDLSVYWYQQSLDQGLQFLIQYYNGEERAKGNILERFSAQQFPDLHSELNLSSLELGDSALYFCASDVGGPTDTQYFGPGTRLTVL.

The rearrangement uses TRBV11-2 and TRBJ1-1; 7 bases map to TRBD1. The ends lost 4 bases at V and 3 bases at J; junction bases unmatched: 5. The CDR3 runs 14 residues. Germline V gene data show CDR1 as SGHAT and CDR2 as FQNNGV. CDR3 coding DNA: TGTGCCAGCAGCTCCATGACAGGGTACACTGAAGCTTTCTTT. This translates into CASSSMTGYTEAFF.

This chain links TRBV18 with TRBJ2-3; 13 nucleotides line up with TRBD2. CDR3 length: 16 amino acids. The V gene's germline CDR1 is KGHSH and CDR2 LQKENI. Losses at the gene ends were 3 bases for V and 4 bases for J; bases not matched to a gene: 4. The DNA of the CDR3 is TGTGCCAGCTCACCTCGGACTAGCGGGGGCTCAGATACGCAGTATTTT. Protein product: CASSPRTSGGSDTQYF.

This chain connects TRBV6-2 or TRBV6-3 to TRBJ1-6, with D possibly matching TRBD1 (5 bases). Germline CDR1 MNHEY, CDR2 SVGEGT. CDR3 length: 17 residues. Trimming pared 2 bases from V and 0 bases from J, leaving 11 bases between. CDR3: CASSYGGSGSYNSPLHF. CDR3 nucleotide sequence: TGTGCCAGCAGTTACGGGGGGTCTGGCTCCTATAATTCACCCCTCCACTTT.

The chain uses TRBV30 and TRBJ2-1, with TRBD2 matching 11 bases. The ends lost 2 bases at V and 9 bases at J; junction bases unmatched: 9. The CDR3 length is 15 residues. CDR1 and CDR2 (germline): GTSNPN, SVGIG (reference sequence). CDR3 residues: CAWSPRIAGGTEQFF. CDR3 nucleotide sequence: TGTGCCTGGAGTCCCCGGATAGCGGGGGGGACTGAGCAGTTCTTC. Full variable domain (outside the CDR3, taken from reference TRBV30 and TRBJ2-1): SQTIHQWPATLVQPVGSPLSLECTVEGTSNPNLYWYRQAAGRGLQLLFYSVGIGQISSEVPQNLSASRPQDRQFILSSKKLLLSDSGFYLCAWSPRIAGGTEQFFGPGTRLTVL.

The chain carries TRBV6-1 and TRBJ2-7, with TRBD2 matching over 10 bases. There are 16 residues in the CDR3. Germline CDR1 reads MNHNS; CDR2 reads SASEGT. V dropped 4 bases and J dropped 3; count of bases not matched to a gene: 9. The CDR3 sequence is CASSGEPSGGSYEQYF. The CDR3 region has the DNA TGTGCCAGCAGTGGAGAACCTAGCGGGGGTAGCTACGAGCAGTACTTC.

The chain couples TRBV4-3 to TRBJ2-3; the D gene is possibly TRBD2 (6 bases). Between the trimmed V and J ends, which lost 3 bases and 4 bases, there was a span of 17 bases. The CDR3 totals 16 residues. Germline V lookup: CDR1 LGHNA, CDR2 YSLEER. CDR3 nucleotides: TGCGCCAGCAGCCAGATGGAACCCGGGGGTTCAGATACGCAGTATTTT. It translates to CASSQMEPGGSDTQYF.

In this sample, this clone turned up a few times. The genes are TRBV6-5 and TRBJ1-2; D is undetermined. With 6 bases removed from V and 4 bases from J, the gap between germline ends came to 6 bases. The length of the CDR3 is 11 residues. Looked up from germline, CDR1 is MNHEY and CDR2 is SVGAGI. The CDR3 protein is CASRTSYGYTF. The CDR3 DNA sequence: TGTGCCAGCAGGACCTCCTATGGCTACACCTTC.